This T cell receptor beta chain was captured by sequencing in a study of blood T cell repertoires in COVID-19. Study-level information: Samples representing acute and convalescent COVID-19 were sourced from the United States, Italy and Spain. Nucleic acid was either cDNA or gDNA, and it came from T cells, B-cell-depleted T cells, or PBMCs.

V gave up 5 bases and J gave up 7 bases, with 11 bases separating them. The germline gives CDR1 SNHLY, CDR2 FYNNEI. This CDR3 region has 13 residues. In the source study's methods: Researchers report that nucleated cell counts were estimated from reference gene primer amplification. The protocol was immunoSEQ multiplex PCR, while the TCRdb copy is restricted to in-frame clones and leaves out a portion. V, J and clone size derive from that table, while D and trimming were established from the DNA sequence. The sample has roughly 60,000 clones, 88% seen once. This TCR derives from a man between 50 and 59 years old with active COVID-19. This chain uses TRBV2 with TRBJ2-2; perhaps TRBD1 as D (6 bases). The sample comprised peripheral blood. The CDR3 DNA is TGTGCCAGCAGTCTACAGGGCCTCGGGGAGCTGTTTTTT. It encodes CASSLQGLGELFF.